The 3 T cell receptor beta chains listed next were all sequenced from one sample in a study of a mutant IDH1 vaccine in newly diagnosed glioma. Time point described: baseline, week 1 (first vaccination visit). Treatment of the sample: pre-vaccination baseline after standard-of-care therapy. Method: immunoSEQ multiplex PCR; TCRdb's copy keeps in-frame clones and lacks some. Among tens of thousands of clones listed, roughly 80% were seen once. Specimen: PBMCs, collected from a glioma patient treated with radiotherapy, temozolomide or both. The receptors were gathered from a man between 18 and 29 years old with glioma.

V gene TRBV18 combines with J gene TRBJ2-3, with TRBD1 matching over 10 bases. This CDR3 has 16 amino acids. Germline-derived CDR1 and CDR2 are KGHSH and LQKENI. The J segment lost 1 base and the V segment lost 7 bases, leaving 8 bases of the junction unmatched. DNA for the CDR3: TGTGCCAGCTACGTTCGACAGGGGGCTGGCACAGATACGCAGTATTTT. Translation: CASYVRQGAGTDTQYF. The full variable domain, its missing parts supplied by reference TRBV18 and TRBJ2-3, is NAGVMQNPRHLVRRRGQEARLRCSPMKGHSHVYWYRQLPEEGLKFMVYLQKENIIDESGMPKERFSAEFPKEGPSILRIQQVVRGDSAAYFCASYVRQGAGTDTQYFGPGTRLTVL.

The rearrangement uses TRBV5-1 and TRBJ1-1; D uncertain. Germline lookup yields CDR1 SGHRS and CDR2 YFSETQ. The CDR3 is 12 amino acids. With 1 base removed from V and 4 bases from J, the gap between germline ends came to 5 bases. The CDR3, as DNA: TGCGCCAGCAGCTTGCCTGCCACTGAAGCTTTCTTT. Amino acid sequence: CASSLPATEAFF.

This clone was seen only a few times. The rearrangement uses TRBV5-4 and TRBJ1-1; TRBD1 aligns across 8 bases. The V gene's germline CDR1 is SGHNT and CDR2 YYREEE (reference sequence). The CDR3 consists of 14 residues. V shed 4 bases, J shed 6 bases, and the junction held 8 bases outside the gene matches. Here the CDR3 reads CASSKADRGAEAFF. CDR3 in DNA: TGTGCCAGCAGCAAAGCTGACAGGGGCGCTGAAGCTTTCTTT.